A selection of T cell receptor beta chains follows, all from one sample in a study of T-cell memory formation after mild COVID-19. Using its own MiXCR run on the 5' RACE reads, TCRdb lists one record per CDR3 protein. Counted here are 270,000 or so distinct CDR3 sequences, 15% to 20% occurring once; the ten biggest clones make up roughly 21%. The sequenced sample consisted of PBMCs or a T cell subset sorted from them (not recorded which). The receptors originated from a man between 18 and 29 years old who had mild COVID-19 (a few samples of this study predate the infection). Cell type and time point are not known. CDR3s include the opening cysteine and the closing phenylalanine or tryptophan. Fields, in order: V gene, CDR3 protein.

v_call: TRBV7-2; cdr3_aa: CASRIGQKETQYF
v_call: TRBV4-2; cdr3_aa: CASSQAPWEETQYF
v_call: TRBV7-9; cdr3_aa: CASSSSGAGTEQFF
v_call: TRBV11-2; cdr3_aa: CASSHAGDWGNTEAFF
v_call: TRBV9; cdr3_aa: CASSAGGGTGELFF
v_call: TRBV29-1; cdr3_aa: CSVEGGRGGRDTQYF
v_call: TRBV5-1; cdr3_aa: CASSLAGLPSTDTQYF
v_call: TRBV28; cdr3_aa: CASSFAGSPTNYGYTF
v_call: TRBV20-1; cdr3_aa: CSARDTDSSSYNSPLHF
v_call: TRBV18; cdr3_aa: CASSEDRSYGYTF
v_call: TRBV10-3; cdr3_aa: CAIKAAVNQPQHF
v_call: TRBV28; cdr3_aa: CASTPEAAPGELLHF
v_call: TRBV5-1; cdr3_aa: CASNREAPDTQYF
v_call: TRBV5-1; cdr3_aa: CASSSAGLRGSPLHF
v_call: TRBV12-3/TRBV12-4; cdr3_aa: CASSTGGTEAFF
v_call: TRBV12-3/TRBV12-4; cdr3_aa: CASSPGASYYEQYF
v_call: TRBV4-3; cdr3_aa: CASSRAKLGTEAFF
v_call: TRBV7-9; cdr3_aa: CASSSSETQYF
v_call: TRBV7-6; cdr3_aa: CASRGGGANTGELFF
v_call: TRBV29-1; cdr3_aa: CSVDTSGGTQYF
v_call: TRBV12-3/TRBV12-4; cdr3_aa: CASSPLAGGYLDTQYF
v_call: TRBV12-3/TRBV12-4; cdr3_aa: CASSRVAGQETQYF
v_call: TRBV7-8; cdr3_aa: CASGQYQETQYF
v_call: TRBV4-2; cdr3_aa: CASSQDLPGGSGNTIYF